This TCR beta chain was captured by sequencing in a study of blood T cell repertoires in COVID-19 (dated by TCRdb to the early 2020s). For the wider study: The collaborator samples originated in the United States, Italy and Spain and spanned the acute and convalescent phases of COVID-19. HLA class I and class II types, where available, came from metadata supplied by the sample provider rather than from assay-based typing. A freely available public database, intended as a resource for researchers studying the immune response to SARS-CoV-2, is where the repertoires were released. Nearly every sample came with metadata listing a de-identified subject ID, COVID-19 status, age in years and sex. The dataset comprised deeply sampled blood TCRbeta repertoires from subjects exposed to, actively infected with, or recovered from COVID-19. The samples were drawn from two sources: the first 160 participants of the ongoing ImmuneRACE study, and 1,254 subjects contributed by 6 global collaborators. The material from the prospective study consisted of cDNA or gDNA derived from T cells, B-cell-depleted T cells, or PBMCs.

Whole blood was collected in K2EDTA tubes by collaborating institutions according to the institutions' own protocols. For TCRbeta analysis, collaborators shipped samples in one of three forms: frozen whole blood, isolated PBMCs, or DNA extracted from either of those sample types. On the study overall, not on this receptor specifically: The amount of clinical and demographic metadata varied by source and participant and was provided uncurated.

Counted from cysteine to phenylalanine, this CDR3 has 14 amino acids. Of all the DNA, just the CDR3 is kept, 42 bases in frame from base 1. The germline V gene (reference sequence) yields MNHEY for CDR1 and SMNVEV for CDR2. The V and J ends are trimmed by 2 bases and 6 bases, leaving 14 bases between them. As regards this clone: No cognate antigen has been identified for it. Base qualities were left out, and no much larger clone turns up one base away.

TCRbeta CDR3 regions were amplified from genomic DNA using the immunoSEQ Assay, a bias-controlled multiplex PCR. The authors processed their data as follows. The number of nucleated cells in each sample was estimated by amplification of reference gene primers within the assay. To quantify the absolute abundance of each unique TCRbeta CDR3 rearrangement, sequence reads were collapsed and filtered. For each sample, productive Simpson clonality was calculated as the square root of Simpson's diversity index across productive rearrangements. This immuneACCESS table, as held by TCRdb, lists in-frame sequences with V and J called but not all clones. Of the missing ones, under half trace to an unresolved V gene in checked studies; the others have no known cause. V, J and clone size were drawn from that table, and D and trimming were deduced from the DNA. The table for this sample lists about 210,000 clones; approximately 86% of them were counted only once. The ten largest clones take up around 0.72% of the sample.

Sequencing input: peripheral blood. The chain couples TRBV27 to TRBJ2-7, and TRBD1 may be the D gene, going by 6 matching bases. The source of this sequence is a man in his forties or fifties with acute or convalescent COVID-19. The CDR3 here reads CASSLQLGHLEQYF. Here is the DNA: TGTGCCAGCAGTTTACAACTGGGACACCTCGAGCAGTACTTC.